This TCR beta chain was sequenced for a study of tumor and adjacent non-tumor tissue in lung cancer. Study-level background: Patients comprised over 9 adenocarcinoma, a couple of squamous cell carcinoma and 1 small cell lung cancer. Around 4.2 million productive TCRbeta reads were obtained per sample on average.

This sample's RNA came from whole unsorted tissue. In the case of this clonotype: At one end, the junction sequence differs from germline, possibly due to a read error.

From germline, CDR1 is SQVTM and CDR2 ANQGSEA. The CDR3 runs to 13 residues. The library came from three nested PCR rounds adapted from ARM-PCR protocols. Each CDR3 protein is one row after TCRdb ran MiXCR on the multiplex PCR reads. The sample has some 200,000 distinct CDR3 sequences, 71% seen once. Sequences were obtained from lung tumor tissue. The V gene is TRBV29-1, the J gene TRBJ1-4; D remains ambiguous. The receptor's source is a man in his fifties or sixties with non-small cell lung cancer. CDR3 sequence: CSAETTTNKKLFF. CDR3 nucleotide sequence: TGCAGCGCTGAAACGACGACTAATAAAAAACTGTTTTTT.